The entry below gives a single T cell receptor (beta chain) sequence along with its context. The antigen is not known. This sample stems from a study of identical twins. Per germline, CDR1 SGHTA and CDR2 FQGTGA. Trimming shortened V by 3 bases and J by 8 bases, and 12 bases separated the two germline ends. The CDR3 extends over 13 amino acids. Findings of the study overall: Insertions were fewer in abundant cord blood beta clonotypes, whereas memory repertoires showed none of this pattern.

TCRdb redid the calling of the 5' RACE reads with MiXCR, one entry per CDR3 protein. Here the sample spans 400,000 to 500,000 distinct CDR3 sequences, approximately 17% being singletons. The sequencing input was naive T cells sorted from blood. The chain joins TRBV7-3 to TRBJ2-3; D is tentatively TRBD1 or TRBD2 (5 bases each). The receptor's source is a man aged 45 to 65 in good health. The CDR3 spells CASSFGDEVTQYF. CDR3 sequence (DNA): TGTGCCAGCAGCTTCGGGGACGAGGTTACGCAGTATTTT.